Sequencing of this TCR beta chain was carried out in a study of cytomegalovirus exposure and HLA in healthy donors. At the level of the study: Per a later analysis, the approximately 600 first-cohort and 100 to 150 validation repertoires shared one platform. Study conclusions and caveats: A later analysis found first-cohort TCR clusters tended to co-occur in the 90 to 150 validation repertoires.

Clones were sequenced by immunoSEQ multiplex PCR, and TCRdb holds only the in-frame ones, with some missing. The sample lists some 67,000 clones; less than 95% were seen once. In regard to this clone: What it recognizes is unknown.

The CDR3 is made up of 14 amino acids. In germline, CDR1 is MDHEN, CDR2 SYDVKM. V shed 5 bases and J shed 3 bases, with 13 bases lying between them. The specimen was PBMCs. This TCR was sampled from a woman younger than 30 in good health and CMV-seronegative. This rearrangement joins TRBV28 to TRBJ1-1; TRBD1 might be the D (6 bases). The CDR3 DNA sequence: TGTGCCAGCAGTGCTCCAGGGGCGTACACTGAAGCTTTCTTT. This gives the protein CASSAPGAYTEAFF. Complete variable domain (other parts from reference TRBV28 and TRBJ1-1): DVKVTQSSRYLVKRTGEKVFLECVQDMDHENMFWYRQDPGLGLRLIYFSYDVKMKEKGDIPEGYSVSREKKERFSLILESASTNQTSMYLCASSAPGAYTEAFFGQGTRLTVV.